Described below is a single T cell receptor (beta chain) sequence and its context. This sample was included in a study of OX40 agonist ivuxolimab in advanced cancers. Assay: immunoSEQ multiplex PCR; the TCRdb copy retains only in-frame clones and omits some. The sample records tens of thousands of clones, roughly 85% being singletons. Trimming pared 4 bases from V and 10 bases from J, leaving 14 bases between. Germline V gene lookup returns CDR1 SGHDT and CDR2 YYEEEE. CDR3 length: 12 residues. This clonotype was sampled from an adult with an advanced solid tumor such as melanoma, head and neck, liver or kidney cancer. The source material was CD4+ or CD8+ T cells sorted from blood, sampled in a trial of the OX40 agonist ivuxolimab. This sequence joins TRBV5-6 and TRBJ1-1; tentative D call: TRBD1 (5 bases). CDR3 amino acids: CASSPDSTGAFF. In DNA form, the CDR3 reads TGTGCCAGCAGCCCCGACAGTACAGGAGCTTTCTTT.